This T cell receptor beta chain was recovered during a study of radiotherapy plus CTLA-4 blockade in lung cancer. Comments on this clone: Its antigen is still unknown.

Broader study findings: Expansion in blood of tumor-derived TCR clones was seen after radiotherapy plus ipilimumab.

Germline values: CDR1 MNHNS, CDR2 SASEGT. Trimming pared 3 bases from V and 0 bases from J, leaving 9 bases between. This CDR3 has 15 amino acids. Focal radiation was given together with CTLA-4 blockade (ipilimumab) to patients with chemo-refractory metastatic non-small-cell lung cancer. This table comes from immunoSEQ multiplex PCR, and its TCRdb copy is limited to in-frame clones, with some not included. The repertoire holds about 38,000 clones, with 65% to 90% as singletons. The rearrangement uses TRBV6-1 and TRBJ2-1, with D tentatively TRBD2 (5 bases). The source material was peripheral blood, sampled from a patient treated with radiotherapy plus ipilimumab. The source of this sequence is a human donor with non-small cell lung cancer whose response to radiotherapy plus ipilimumab could not be evaluated. The CDR3 DNA follows: TGTGCCAGCAGTGAGACCAGCGGCTCCTACAATGAGCAGTTCTTC. Protein product: CASSETSGSYNEQFF.